The present TCR beta chain was sequenced within a study of T cell changes during pregnancy in multiple sclerosis. This CDR3 has 15 amino acids. V lost 4 bases, J lost 1 base, and 6 bases stayed unmatched. Germline-derived CDR1 and CDR2 are KGHSH and LQKENI. The assay was immunoSEQ multiplex PCR, and TCRdb's table has in-frame clones only and misses some. The sample carries over 75,000 clones, over 80% recorded once. The TCR originated in a female donor with multiple sclerosis, enrolled in a pregnancy study. The sequencing used peripheral blood, collected in the first trimester of pregnancy. The rearrangement joins TRBV18 to TRBJ1-1, with TRBD1 matching 7 bases. CDR3 DNA: TGTGCCAGCTCACAAGGGGACAGTTGGAACACTGAAGCTTTCTTT. Translation: CASSQGDSWNTEAFF.